One sample yielded the 21 T cell receptor beta chains listed below, sequenced in a study of graft-versus-host responses after intestinal transplantation. The data were produced by immunoSEQ multiplex PCR, yet TCRdb's version contains in-frame clones alone and is incomplete. The sample has 12,000 or so clones, 93% seen once; the top ten hold around 20%. Here the sequenced sample was PBMCs, taken 109 to 110 days after intestinal transplant. The receptors originated from a human patient who received an intestinal transplant, so some T cells may come from the graft donor.

The rearrangement joins TRBV5-1 to TRBJ2-1; 11 positions agree with TRBD1. The germline V gene encodes CDR1 SGHRS and CDR2 YFSETQ. The CDR3 has 15 residues. Unmatched junction bases numbered 1, after V lost 2 bases and J lost 3 bases. The CDR3 coding sequence is TGCGCCAGCAGCTTCGGGACAGGGGGCTACAATGAGCAGTTCTTC. Protein: CASSFGTGGYNEQFF. Based on the CDR3 plus reference TRBV5-1 and TRBJ2-1, the full variable domain is KAGVTQTPRYLIKTRGQQVTLSCSPISGHRSVSWYQQTPGQGLQFLFEYFSETQRNKGNFPGRFSGRQFSNSRSEMNVSTLELGDSALYLCASSFGTGGYNEQFFGPGTRLTVL.

This chain connects TRBV2 to TRBJ1-5; weak D call: TRBD1 (6 bases). This CDR3 is built from 17 residues. V lost 5 bases and J 6 bases, leaving 23 bases between the germline ends. Germline CDR1 reads SNHLY; CDR2 reads FYNNEI. CDR3: CASSPVETELGGQPQHF. The DNA for the CDR3 is TGTGCCAGCAGTCCGGTTGAAACAGAATTAGGGGGTCAGCCCCAGCATTTT.

This chain uses TRBV29-1 with TRBJ1-1, with TRBD1 identical over 8 bases. This CDR3 region has 12 residues. CDR1 and CDR2 (germline): SQVTM, ANQGSEA. The V gene end was trimmed by 6 bases and the J gene end by 6 bases; junction bases not matched to a gene: 6. CDR3 sequence reads: CSVRQGLSEAFF. The CDR3, as DNA: TGCAGCGTCAGACAGGGGTTGTCTGAAGCTTTCTTT.

The chain joins TRBV27 to TRBJ2-5; D is tentatively TRBD1 or TRBD2 (5 bases each). Gene TRBJ2-7 matches the end of the DNA better, so the J call may be wrong. The CDR3 has 13 residues. Germline V gives CDR1 MNHEY, CDR2 SMNVEV (reference sequence). The CDR3 bases are TGTGCCAGCAGTTTATACCGGGACGGCGAGCAGTACTTC. As protein: CASSLYRDGEQYF.

The chain employs TRBV4-2 and TRBJ2-2, with D tentatively TRBD2 (6 bases). The CDR3 has 15 residues. Germline CDR1 LGHNA, CDR2 YNFKEQ. Trimming cost V 1 base and J 4 bases, with 10 bases left between them. The CDR3 here is CASSQAGESTGELFF. The CDR3 bases are TGTGCCAGCAGCCAAGCGGGAGAAAGCACCGGGGAGCTGTTTTTT.

The J gene is TRBJ2-7, the V gene TRBV6-1; the match to TRBD1 covers 8 bases. With V trimmed by 2 bases and J by 2 bases, 11 bases remained unmatched. CDR3 length: 17 amino acids. Germline assignment: CDR1 MNHNS and CDR2 SASEGT. CDR3 amino acids: CASSEIQVRGPTYEQYF. DNA for the CDR3: TGTGCCAGCAGTGAAATTCAGGTCAGGGGGCCGACCTACGAGCAGTACTTC.

The V call is TRBV21-1, the J call TRBJ2-3; TRBD2, as called in the table, went unchecked against the DNA. TRBV21-1 is given as a pseudogene. The CDR3 has 17 amino acids. The CDR3 reads CASSRPGLAGLRDTQYF. In nucleotides, the CDR3 is TGTGCCAGCAGCAGGCCGGGACTAGCGGGATTAAGGGATACGCAGTATTTT.

This clone was recorded once. This chain joins TRBV10-2 and TRBJ2-5; TRBD2 aligns across 9 bases. J was trimmed by 1 base and V by 0 bases; bases with no gene match: 6. The CDR3 covers 17 residues. Germline V gene sequence: CDR1 WSHSY, CDR2 SAAADI. CDR3 sequence (DNA): TGCGCCAGCAGTGAGTCGCTAGCGGGATACACCCAAGAGACCCAGTACTTC. Amino acid sequence: CASSESLAGYTQETQYF.

The table lists this clone with a count of one. The CDR3 loop is CATSREPLGSYEQYF. CDR3 DNA sequence: TGTGCCACCAGCAGAGAGCCCCTAGGTTCCTACGAGCAGTACTTC. The rearrangement joins TRBV15 to TRBJ2-7; D is unclear. CDR1 LNHNV and CDR2 YYDKDF come from the germline V gene (reference sequence). This CDR3 region has 15 residues. V lost 0 bases, J lost 1 base, and 10 bases lay in between.

The chain couples TRBV9 to TRBJ2-7; TRBD1 is a possible D gene (5 bases). CDR1 is SGDLS, CDR2 YYNGEE, per germline. V lost 2 bases and J lost 0, with 9 bases in between. The CDR3 runs 14 residues. The CDR3 protein is CASSVDSNSYEQYF. In nucleotides, the CDR3 is TGTGCCAGCAGCGTCGACAGTAACTCCTACGAGCAGTACTTC.

The count of this clone is one. The J gene is TRBJ2-1, the V gene TRBV5-1; TRBD2 is a possible D gene (6 bases). This CDR3 is 15 amino acids long. CDR1 and CDR2 (germline): SGHRS, YFSETQ. The germline V and J ends were trimmed by 3 bases and 4 bases, with 14 bases remaining between them. CDR3 sequence: CASSSSAGSYNEQFF. The CDR3 nucleotides are TGCGCCAGCAGCTCAAGCGCGGGGAGTTACAATGAGCAGTTCTTC.

The chain joins TRBV7-7 to TRBJ2-5; 10 bases are shared with TRBD1. The CDR3 runs 17 residues. J lost 4 bases, V lost 5 bases, and 13 bases had no gene match. CDR1 and CDR2 (germline): SSHAT, FNYEAQ (reference sequence). The CDR3 nucleotides read TGTGCCAGCAGCCCCAGGAAGGGGACAGGGGTCGTAGAGACCCAGTACTTC. It codes for CASSPRKGTGVVETQYF.

The chain links TRBV4-2 to TRBJ2-4; 9 nucleotides match TRBD1. Germline V gene sequence: CDR1 LGHNA, CDR2 YNFKEQ. The V segment lost 4 bases and the J segment 8 bases; nucleotides outside the gene matches: 9. The CDR3 is 15 residues long. Here the CDR3 reads CASSPTGGDGDIQYF. CDR3 nucleotides: TGTGCCAGCAGCCCTACAGGGGGCGATGGGGACATTCAGTACTTC.

The chain employs TRBV29-1 and TRBJ2-2, with 10 bases matching TRBD2. CDR1 SQVTM and CDR2 ANQGSEA come from the germline V gene. This CDR3 contains 16 residues. After removal of 4 bases from V and 3 bases from J, the junction contained 8 bases not matched to a gene. The CDR3 loop reads CSVAGVAGGDTGELFF. In DNA, the CDR3 is TGCAGCGTTGCGGGAGTAGCGGGAGGAGACACCGGGGAGCTGTTTTTT.

The chain has TRBV7-9 and TRBJ2-1; TRBD2 agrees at 8 bases. V lost 3 bases and J lost 8; bases outside the gene matches: 15. The germline CDR1 and CDR2 sequences are SEHNR and FQNEAQ (reference sequence). This CDR3 comprises 17 residues. The CDR3 DNA is TGTGCCAGCAGCTTTCCGAGAGGACTAGCCGAGAGAGATGAGCAGTTCTTC. It is translated as CASSFPRGLAERDEQFF.

The genes are TRBV27 and TRBJ2-1; D remains unclear. This CDR3 spans 16 amino acids. From germline, CDR1 is MNHEY and CDR2 SMNVEV (reference sequence). With 6 bases removed from V and 0 bases from J, the gap between germline ends came to 15 bases. The CDR3 here is CASRLLYVSSYNEQFF. The CDR3 nucleotides are TGTGCCAGCAGACTTTTATATGTGAGCTCCTACAATGAGCAGTTCTTC.

The sample holds one count of this clone. The CDR3 region is CASSVGDFGEQYF. The DNA for the CDR3 is TGTGCCAGCAGCGTAGGGGACTTTGGCGAGCAGTACTTC. This sequence joins TRBV9 and TRBJ2-7, with D perhaps matching TRBD2 (6 bases). Germline assignment: CDR1 SGDLS and CDR2 YYNGEE. This CDR3 spans 13 amino acids. Trimming cost V 0 bases and J 6 bases, with 10 bases left between them.

This chain uses TRBV11-1 with TRBJ2-2; D remains ambiguous. Germline V CDR1 and CDR2: SGHAT, FQDESV (reference sequence). The CDR3 is 18 amino acids. V lost 4 bases and J lost 5, with 23 bases in between. The CDR3 here is CASSSAAASYVRTGELFF. CDR3 in DNA: TGTGCCAGCAGCTCCGCCGCCGCATCTTACGTAAGAACCGGGGAGCTGTTTTTT.

The chain carries TRBV2 and TRBJ2-3; D unclear. Germline V gives CDR1 SNHLY, CDR2 FYNNEI. The CDR3 covers 16 residues. V shed 6 bases and J shed 0 bases, with 16 bases lying between them. This CDR3 is CASRSISATSTDTQYF. DNA for the CDR3: TGTGCCAGCAGATCGATTAGTGCCACTAGCACAGATACGCAGTATTTT.

The count of this clone is one. This chain connects TRBV15 to TRBJ1-2; possible D gene TRBD1, 6 bases. The V gene lost 4 bases and the J gene lost 8 bases, with 17 bases spanning the gap. There are 14 residues in the CDR3. Looked up from germline, CDR1 is LNHNV and CDR2 is YYDKDF (reference sequence). CDR3 sequence: CATSMTAGEGGYTF. The CDR3 DNA reads as TGTGCCACCAGCATGACCGCAGGGGAAGGAGGCTACACCTTC.

The chain links TRBV28 to TRBJ2-3; 8 bases agree with TRBD1. CDR3 length: 17 amino acids. The junction had 7 bases not matched to a gene; V was cut back by 0 bases and J by 2 bases. The germline V gene has CDR1 MDHEN and CDR2 SYDVKM. The CDR3 nucleotides read TGTGCCAGCAGTTTATGGACAGGGGAGTCGACCACAGATACGCAGTATTTT. Translating gives CASSLWTGESTTDTQYF.